Described below is a single T cell receptor beta chain sequence and its context. This sample is part of a study of blood T cell repertoires in COVID-19. The table came from immunoSEQ multiplex PCR; TCRdb's copy has only in-frame clones and leaves some out. The data contain 200,000 to 250,000 clones, around four fifths of them seen just once; the ten biggest clones take up approximately 1.8%. Per germline, CDR1 SGHTA and CDR2 FQGNSA. This CDR3 has 15 residues. V trimming: 5 bases; J trimming: 3 bases; junction bases outside the gene matches: 7. The sequence derives from a man under 40 who had recovered from COVID-19. The gene calls are TRBV7-2 and TRBJ1-2; 9 bases agree with TRBD1. Sequenced: peripheral blood. This CDR3 reads CASSPGTGNYYGYTF. The CDR3 DNA is TGTGCCAGCAGCCCCGGGACAGGGAATTACTATGGCTACACCTTC.